Listed here is a single T cell receptor beta chain. Antigen unknown. These data are taken from a study of cytomegalovirus exposure and HLA in healthy donors. Broader study findings: Presence/absence analyses rested on an assumption that sequencing depth was roughly uniform across donors. Further analysis was carried out later, and it showed several of the most significant clusters appearing linked to common viral pathogens.

The PCR made use of 60 Vbeta and 13 Jbeta primers. Only in-frame clones appear in the TCRdb table, and some are missing; sequencing was by immunoSEQ multiplex PCR. This sample has around 120,000 clones, with 75% to 85% found just once. Germline V lookup: CDR1 MGHRA, CDR2 YSYEKL. The CDR3 sequence is 16 residues long. V shed 0 bases and J shed 4 bases, with 15 bases lying between them. Healthy bone marrow donors made up the donors. Sample: PBMCs. The chain uses TRBV4-1 and TRBJ1-1; possible D gene TRBD1, 6 bases. This TCR derives from a girl aged 2 to 9 in good health and CMV-seronegative. DNA of the CDR3: TGCGCCAGCAGCCAAGATTATTGGCAGGGGTCCACTGAAGCTTTCTTT. This codes for CASSQDYWQGSTEAFF.